Only a few counts were recorded for the clone carrying this TCR beta chain. Antigen unknown. For TCR beta, libraries came from iRepertoire HTBI primers and Arm-PCR of CDR3 regions. Each CDR3 protein is one row after TCRdb ran MiXCR on the multiplex PCR reads. The repertoire has 440,000 or so distinct CDR3 sequences, about 16% of them found once; the top ten carry roughly 17%. Trimming left V 0 bases short and J 4 bases short, with 10 bases between. There are 16 residues in the CDR3. Germline-derived CDR1 and CDR2 are MNHEY and SMNVEV (reference sequence). Indicated time point: newly diagnosed GD, antithyroid drugs for less than 3 months. The TCR library was made from RNA extracted from PBMCs. This specimen comes from a study of regulatory T cells in long-lasting Graves disease. At the level of the study: Patients newly diagnosed with Graves' had been on antithyroid drugs for under 3 months. Study outcomes and limitations: Sample size was small, which may have lowered accuracy.

The same data also went into a second study, on T cells in Graves' hyperthyroidism and ophthalmopathy. From that report: The HTBI set primed first-round TCR CDR3 RT-PCR.

The sample consisted of peripheral blood mononuclear cells (PBMCs), taken at new diagnosis, from a patient treated with antithyroid drugs. This TCR was recovered from a woman aged 25 to 39 with Graves disease. The chain carries TRBV27 and TRBJ1-6; tentatively, D is TRBD1 (6 bases). CDR3: CASSLSPDRYNSPLHF. The CDR3, as DNA: TGTGCCAGCAGTTTATCCCCGGACAGATATAATTCACCCCTCCACTTT.